These T cell receptor beta chains were read from a single sample in a study of OX40 agonist ivuxolimab in advanced cancers. Method: immunoSEQ multiplex PCR; TCRdb's copy keeps in-frame clones and lacks some. The sample lists some 83,000 clones, around 84% occurring once. The sample consisted of CD4+ or CD8+ T cells sorted from blood, taken in a trial of the OX40 agonist ivuxolimab. The receptors here all came from an adult with an advanced solid tumor such as melanoma, head and neck, liver or kidney cancer. Both conserved end residues are part of each CDR3. The order of the fields is J gene, V gene, D gene, clone size, CDR3 DNA, CDR3 protein. The D gene is left open where the match is weak. Clone size is shown for a subset of rows, as once, few, many or a class of expanded clone.

>TRBJ1-1|TRBV7-9|NA|NA
TGTGCCAGCAGCGTTGGGGGGGATACTGAAGCTTTCTTT
CASSVGGDTEAFF
>TRBJ1-2|TRBV18|TRBD1|NA
TGTGCCAGCTCACAGGGACAGCCTTCTAACTATGGCTACACCTTC
CASSQGQPSNYGYTF
>TRBJ2-7|TRBV7-9|NA|NA
TGTGCCAGCAGCTTAGCAGGGTGGGAGCAGTACTTC
CASSLAGWEQYF
>TRBJ2-2|TRBV7-6|TRBD1|NA
TGTGCCAGCAGCTTAGTGGGACAGGGTGGCACCGGGGAGCTGTTTTTT
CASSLVGQGGTGELFF
>TRBJ2-7|TRBV5-1|TRBD2|NA
TGCGCCAGCAGCTTCTCACTAGCGGGGGGGCTGTACGAGCAGTACTTC
CASSFSLAGGLYEQYF
>TRBJ2-3|TRBV7-3|NA|few
TGTGCCAGCAGCTCAGGGATTCAAGATACGCAGTATTTT
CASSSGIQDTQYF
>TRBJ2-5|TRBV9|TRBD2|once
TGTGCCAGCAGCCCTATGGGACTAGCGGGGGCCGGAGAGACCCAGTACTTC
CASSPMGLAGAGETQYF
>TRBJ1-2|TRBV5-5|TRBD1|NA
TGTGCCAGCAGCGGGGGACAGTTATATGGCTACACCTTC
CASSGGQLYGYTF
>TRBJ2-1|TRBV7-3|TRBD2|NA
TGTGCCAGCAGCCCCCAAACCGGACTAGCGGGGCCTTACAATGAGCAGTTCTTC
CASSPQTGLAGPYNEQFF
>TRBJ1-2|TRBV19|TRBD1|NA
TGTGCCAGCGGACAGGGGAGAGGCTATGGCTACACCTTC
CASGQGRGYGYTF